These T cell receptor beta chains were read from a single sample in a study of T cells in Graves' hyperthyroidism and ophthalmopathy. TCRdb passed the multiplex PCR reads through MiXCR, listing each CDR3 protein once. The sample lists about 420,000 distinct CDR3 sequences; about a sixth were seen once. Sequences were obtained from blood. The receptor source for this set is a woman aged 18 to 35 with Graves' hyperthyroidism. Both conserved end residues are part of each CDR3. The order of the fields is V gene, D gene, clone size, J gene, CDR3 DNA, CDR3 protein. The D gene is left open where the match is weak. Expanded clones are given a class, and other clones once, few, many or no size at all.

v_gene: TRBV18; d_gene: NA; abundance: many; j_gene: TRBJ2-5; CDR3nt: TGTGCCAGCTCACCACTCGAACGAGAGACCCAGTACTTC; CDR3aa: CASSPLERETQYF
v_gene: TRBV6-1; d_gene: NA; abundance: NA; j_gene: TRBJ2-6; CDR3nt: TGTGCCAGCAGTCCCATCCGGGACTTTCCACCTGGGGCCAACGTCCTGACTTTC; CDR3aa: CASSPIRDFPPGANVLTF
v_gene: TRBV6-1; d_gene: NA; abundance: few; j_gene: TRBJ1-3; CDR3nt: TGTGCCAGCAGTAAAATTCAGGGTTTCTCCGGAAACACCATATATTTT; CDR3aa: CASSKIQGFSGNTIYF
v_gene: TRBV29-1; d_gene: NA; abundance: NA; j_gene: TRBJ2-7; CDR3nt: TGCAGCGTTGAGGGTAGGGGCAAGGCGGCCTACGAGCAGTACTTC; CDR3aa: CSVEGRGKAAYEQYF
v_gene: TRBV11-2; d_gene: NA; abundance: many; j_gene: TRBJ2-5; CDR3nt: TGTGCCAGCCCGACCGAAGGAAAGACCCAGTACTTC; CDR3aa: CASPTEGKTQYF
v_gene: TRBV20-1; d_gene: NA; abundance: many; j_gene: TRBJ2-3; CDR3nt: TGCAGTGCTAGAGATCGGCGGAGTAGCACAGATACGCAGTATTTT; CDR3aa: CSARDRRSSTDTQYF
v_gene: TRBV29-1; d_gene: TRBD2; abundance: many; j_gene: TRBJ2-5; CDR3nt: TGCAGCGAGACTAGCGGCAACCAAGAGACCCAGTACTTC; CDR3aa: CSETSGNQETQYF
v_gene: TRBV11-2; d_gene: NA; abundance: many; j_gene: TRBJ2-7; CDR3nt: TGTGCCAGCAGCCGCGCGCAGGGAACCTCCTACGAGCAGTACTTC; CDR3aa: CASSRAQGTSYEQYF
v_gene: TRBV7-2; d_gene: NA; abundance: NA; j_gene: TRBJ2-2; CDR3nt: TGTGCCAGCAGCTTCAGGGCGCCCGGGGAGCTGTTTTTT; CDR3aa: CASSFRAPGELFF
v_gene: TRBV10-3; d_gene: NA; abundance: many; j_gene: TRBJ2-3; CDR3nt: TGTGCCATCAGTGAGTCTGTGGGGGCAGATACGCAGTATTTT; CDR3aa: CAISESVGADTQYF
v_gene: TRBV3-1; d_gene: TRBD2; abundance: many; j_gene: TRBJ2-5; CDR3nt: TGTGCCAGCAGCCAAGACGCTAGCGGGCAGAGCTGGAGCCAGTACTTC; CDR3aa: CASSQDASGQSWSQYF
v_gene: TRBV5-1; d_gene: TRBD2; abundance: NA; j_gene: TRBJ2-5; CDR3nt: TGCGCCAGCAGCTCGGCCCCTAGCGGACCCCAAGAGACCCAGTACTTC; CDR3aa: CASSSAPSGPQETQYF
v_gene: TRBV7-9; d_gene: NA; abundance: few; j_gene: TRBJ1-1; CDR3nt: TGTGCCAGCAGCTTGAGGGGACCGGGAACTGAAGCTTTCTTT; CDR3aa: CASSLRGPGTEAFF
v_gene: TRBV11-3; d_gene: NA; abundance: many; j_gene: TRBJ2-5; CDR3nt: TGTGCCAGCAGCTTGACAGCACAAGAGACCCAGTACTTC; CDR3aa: CASSLTAQETQYF
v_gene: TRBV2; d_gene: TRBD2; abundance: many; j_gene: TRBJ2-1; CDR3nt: TGTGCCAGCAGTGAATTTTGGACTAGCGGGTACGCGACCGATGAGCAGTTCTTC; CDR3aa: CASSEFWTSGYATDEQFF
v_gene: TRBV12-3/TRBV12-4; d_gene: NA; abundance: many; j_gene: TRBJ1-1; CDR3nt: TGTGCCAGCAGTTTAACATCATGGGGCAGCCCCACTGAAGCTTTCTTT; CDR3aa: CASSLTSWGSPTEAFF
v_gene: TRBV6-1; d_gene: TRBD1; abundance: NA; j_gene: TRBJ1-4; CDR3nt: TGTGCCAGCAGCGCCGGGACAGGGGGCGAAAAACTGTTTTTT; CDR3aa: CASSAGTGGEKLFF
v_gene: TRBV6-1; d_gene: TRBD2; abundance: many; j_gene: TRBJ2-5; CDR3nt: TGTGCCAGCAGACCGGGGGGTCAAGAGACCCAGTACTTC; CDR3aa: CASRPGGQETQYF
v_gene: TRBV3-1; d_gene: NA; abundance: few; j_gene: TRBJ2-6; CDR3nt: TGTGCCAGCAGCCAAGATTCCCAGGGTGGGGGAAACGTCCTGACTTTC; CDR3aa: CASSQDSQGGGNVLTF
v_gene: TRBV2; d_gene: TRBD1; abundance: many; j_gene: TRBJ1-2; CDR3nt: TGTGCCAGCATGGGGGACAGGGCCGACGCGGCTAGGACCTTC; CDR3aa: CASMGDRADAARTF
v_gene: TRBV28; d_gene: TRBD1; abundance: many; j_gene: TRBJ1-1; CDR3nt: TGTGCCAGCGGTTCCGGGACAGGGAATCCCACTGAAGCTTTCTTT; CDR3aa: CASGSGTGNPTEAFF
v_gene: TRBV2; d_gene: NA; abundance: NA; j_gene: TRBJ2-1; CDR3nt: TGTGCCACTCGCTACGTGCAAAGCTCCTACAATGAGCAGTTCTTC; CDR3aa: CATRYVQSSYNEQFF
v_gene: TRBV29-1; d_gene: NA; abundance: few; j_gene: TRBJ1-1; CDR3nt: TGCAGCGTTGAAGGGCTGGGGGGGTTGAACACTGAAGCTTTCTTT; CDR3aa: CSVEGLGGLNTEAFF
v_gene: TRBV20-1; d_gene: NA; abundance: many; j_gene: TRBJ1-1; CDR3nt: TGCAGTGCTAGGGGGGTCGATTCGGCTTTCTTT; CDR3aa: CSARGVDSAFF
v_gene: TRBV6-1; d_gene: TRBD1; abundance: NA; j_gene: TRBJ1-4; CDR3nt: TGTGCCAGCAGTGGTTCTAGACAGGGTGATGAAAAACTGTTTTTT; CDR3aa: CASSGSRQGDEKLFF
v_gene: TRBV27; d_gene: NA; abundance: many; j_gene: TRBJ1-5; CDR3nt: TGTGCCAGCAGTCCCTCCGTCGGCGGGCAGCCCCAGCATTTT; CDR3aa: CASSPSVGGQPQHF
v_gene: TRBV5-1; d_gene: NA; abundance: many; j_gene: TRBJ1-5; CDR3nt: TGCGCCAGCAGCTTGGGACCACGTGAACTGCCCTCTCAGCCCCAGCATTTT; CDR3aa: CASSLGPRELPSQPQHF
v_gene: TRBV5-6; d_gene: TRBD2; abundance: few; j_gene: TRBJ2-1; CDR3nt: TGTGCCAGCAGCCCTGGGGTAGCGGGGGCTTATGAGCAGTTCTTC; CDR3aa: CASSPGVAGAYEQFF
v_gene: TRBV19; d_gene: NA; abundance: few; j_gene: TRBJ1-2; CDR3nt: TGTGCCAGTACTAGGGATCCAGACGTTAACTATGGCTACACCTTC; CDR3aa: CASTRDPDVNYGYTF
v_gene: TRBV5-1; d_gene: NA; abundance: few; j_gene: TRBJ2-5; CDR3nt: TGCGCCAGCAGTCTTGGGTGGCAGGGCAAAGAGACCCAGTACTTC; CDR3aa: CASSLGWQGKETQYF
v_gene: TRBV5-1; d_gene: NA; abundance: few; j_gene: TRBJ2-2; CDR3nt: TGCGCCAGCAGCTTGGGACGAACGGGCCTCCACACCGGGGAGCTGTTTTTT; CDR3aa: CASSLGRTGLHTGELFF
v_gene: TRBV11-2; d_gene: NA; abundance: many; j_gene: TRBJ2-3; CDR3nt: TGTGCCAGCAGCTTTAGGAGGGCGGGCACAGATACGCAGTATTTT; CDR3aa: CASSFRRAGTDTQYF
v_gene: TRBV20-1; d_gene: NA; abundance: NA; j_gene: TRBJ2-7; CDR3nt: TGCAGTGCTCCCGAAGGCAACTACGAGCAGCACTTC; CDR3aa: CSAPEGNYEQHF
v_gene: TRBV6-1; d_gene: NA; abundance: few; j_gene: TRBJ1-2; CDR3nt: TGTGCCAGCAGTTCGTACGGTGGCTACACCTTC; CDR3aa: CASSSYGGYTF
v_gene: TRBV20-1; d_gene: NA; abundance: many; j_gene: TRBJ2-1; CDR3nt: TGCAGTGCTAGAGGCGATGGCTACAATGAGCAGTTCTTC; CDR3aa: CSARGDGYNEQFF
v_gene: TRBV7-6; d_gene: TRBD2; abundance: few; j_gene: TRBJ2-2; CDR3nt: TGTGCCAGCAGCTTGAACGCGGGAGCTAACACCGGGGAGCTGTTTTTT; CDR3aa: CASSLNAGANTGELFF
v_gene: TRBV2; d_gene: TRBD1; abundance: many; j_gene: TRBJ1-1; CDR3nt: TGTGCCAGCATGGGACAGGGTGTCGGCACTGAAGCTTTCTTT; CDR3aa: CASMGQGVGTEAFF
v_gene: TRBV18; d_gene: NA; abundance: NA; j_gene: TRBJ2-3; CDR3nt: TGTGCCAGCTCCCAAAAAAGGGGGGCTGGCACAGATACGCAGTATTTT; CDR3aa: CASSQKRGAGTDTQYF
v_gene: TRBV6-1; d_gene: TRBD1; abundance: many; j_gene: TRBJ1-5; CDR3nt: TGTGCCAGCAGCCCGCAGGGGGCGCGAAGCAATCAGCCCCAGCATTTT; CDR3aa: CASSPQGARSNQPQHF
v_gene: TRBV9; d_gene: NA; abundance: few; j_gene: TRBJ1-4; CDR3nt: TGTGCCAGCAGCGTAAACGGTGAAAAACTGTTTTTT; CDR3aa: CASSVNGEKLFF
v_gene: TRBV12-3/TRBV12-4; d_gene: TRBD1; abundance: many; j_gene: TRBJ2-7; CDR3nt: TGTGCCAGCTCCCCGGGACAGGTCTACGAGCAGTACTTC; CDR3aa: CASSPGQVYEQYF
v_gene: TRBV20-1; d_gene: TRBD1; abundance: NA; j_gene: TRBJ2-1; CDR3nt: TGCAGTGCTTTCTCGACAGGGCAATCCTACAATGAGCAGTTCTTC; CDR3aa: CSAFSTGQSYNEQFF
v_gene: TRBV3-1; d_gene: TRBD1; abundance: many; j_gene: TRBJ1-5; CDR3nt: TGTGCCAGCAGCCCCGGGACAGGGTCGGACAATCAGCCCCAGCATTTT; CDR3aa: CASSPGTGSDNQPQHF
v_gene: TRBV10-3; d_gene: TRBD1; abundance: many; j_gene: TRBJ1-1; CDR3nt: TGTGCCATCAGGGGACAGGGGCTTAACACTGAAGCTTTCTTT; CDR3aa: CAIRGQGLNTEAFF
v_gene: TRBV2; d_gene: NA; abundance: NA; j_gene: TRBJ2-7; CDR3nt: TGTGCCAGGTCGGGACGGTCAGTTTTCTACGAGCAGTACTTC; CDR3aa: CARSGRSVFYEQYF
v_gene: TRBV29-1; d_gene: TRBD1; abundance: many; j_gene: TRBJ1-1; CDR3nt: TGCAGCGCAGATAGACAGGGGTTGGCCCCTGAAGCTTTCTTT; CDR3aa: CSADRQGLAPEAFF
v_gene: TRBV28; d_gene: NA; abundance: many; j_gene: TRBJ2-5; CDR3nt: TGTGCCAGCAGTCCTGGGTCGGGCGGGGAAGAGACCCAGTACTTC; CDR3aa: CASSPGSGGEETQYF
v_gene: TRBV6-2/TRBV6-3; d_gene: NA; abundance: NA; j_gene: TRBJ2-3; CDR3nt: TGTGCCAGCGGGGACTTCACAGATACGCAGTATTTT; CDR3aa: CASGDFTDTQYF
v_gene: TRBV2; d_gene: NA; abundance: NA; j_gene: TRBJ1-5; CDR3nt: TGTGCCAGCGGTTCCGATAATAGCAATCAGCCCCAGCATTTT; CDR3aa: CASGSDNSNQPQHF
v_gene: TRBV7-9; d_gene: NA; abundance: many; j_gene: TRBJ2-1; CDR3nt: TGTGCCAGCAGCCTACCCCGGGGACAAGGTAATGAGCAGTTCTTC; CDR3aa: CASSLPRGQGNEQFF
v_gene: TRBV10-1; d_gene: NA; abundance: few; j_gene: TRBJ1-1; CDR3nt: TGCGCCAGCAGCGAGACACGCTCCTGGTCTGAAGCTTTCTTT; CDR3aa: CASSETRSWSEAFF
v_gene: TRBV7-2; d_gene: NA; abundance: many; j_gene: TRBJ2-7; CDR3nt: TGTGCCAGCAGCCGCGGGGGAGTGGACAGGGCCTACGAGCAGTACTTC; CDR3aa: CASSRGGVDRAYEQYF
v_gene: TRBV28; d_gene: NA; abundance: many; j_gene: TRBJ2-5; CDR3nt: TGTGCCAGCAGTTTGGGGGGGCCGGGGGGAAAGACCCAGTACTTC; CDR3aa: CASSLGGPGGKTQYF
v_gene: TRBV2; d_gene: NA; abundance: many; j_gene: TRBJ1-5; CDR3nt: TGTGCCAGCAGTGAACGTAATGGTGATCAGCCCCAGCATTTT; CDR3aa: CASSERNGDQPQHF
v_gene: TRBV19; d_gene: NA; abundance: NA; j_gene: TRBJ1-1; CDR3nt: TGTGCCAGTAGTATAGGTACAGGCGCGGCTGAAGCTTTCTTT; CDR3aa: CASSIGTGAAEAFF
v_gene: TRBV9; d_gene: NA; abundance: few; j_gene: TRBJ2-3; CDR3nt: TGTGCCAGCAGCGTAGTAGCGGAGCCCACAGATACGCAGTATTTT; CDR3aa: CASSVVAEPTDTQYF
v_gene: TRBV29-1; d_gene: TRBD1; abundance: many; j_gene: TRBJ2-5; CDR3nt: TGCAGCGTTGAGGACAGGGGGGGGAGGGAGACCCAGTACTTC; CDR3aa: CSVEDRGGRETQYF